This TCR beta chain was identified during a study of shared clonotypes between healthy human individuals. Using immunoSEQ multiplex PCR, the repertoire was profiled, and TCRdb retains in-frame clones only, with some absent. The sample lists approximately 530,000 clones, roughly 95% occurring once. This CDR3 is built from 16 residues. The junction had 8 bases not matched to a gene; V was cut back by 4 bases and J by 0 bases. CDR1 is KGHSH and CDR2 is LQKENI in the germline V gene. This sequence originates from a woman aged 30 to 39 in good health. The sample consisted of naive CD4+ T cells sorted from blood. The sample's subset: CD45RA+ positively selected. V usage is TRBV18 and J usage is TRBJ2-7, with TRBD1 matching over 8 bases. The CDR3, as DNA: TGTGCCAGCTCACGGGCGACCGGGACAGGCTCCTACGAGCAGTACTTC. It translates to CASSRATGTGSYEQYF.